Following are 18 T cell receptor beta chains from one sample sequenced in a study of blood T cell repertoires in COVID-19. Libraries were prepared by immunoSEQ multiplex PCR; TCRdb keeps only in-frame clonotypes and omits some of them. The profile covers about 160,000 clones, with just over 90% appearing a single time and approximately 2% taken by the ten largest. The sequencing sample was made of peripheral blood. All receptors derive from a young man with acute or convalescent COVID-19.

The chain combines TRBV14 with TRBJ2-7; perhaps TRBD2 as D (5 bases). Germline V gene data show CDR1 as SGHDN and CDR2 as FVKESK. The V end lost 0 bases, the J end lost 3 bases, and 9 bases lay between the germline ends. The CDR3 runs to 14 residues. This chain's CDR3 is CASSQERGRYEQYF. CDR3 sequence (DNA): TGTGCCAGCAGCCAAGAACGCGGGCGCTACGAGCAGTACTTC.

This clone has only one observation. This sequence joins TRBV21-1 and TRBJ2-7; the table's D call TRBD2 went unverified against the DNA. TRBV21-1 is reported as a pseudogene. The CDR3 has 16 residues. The CDR3 sequence is CASSKVPSRSSYEQYF. CDR3 in DNA: TGTGCCAGCAGCAAAGTACCTAGCCGAAGCTCCTACGAGCAGTACTTC.

The rearrangement links TRBV5-6 to TRBJ1-2, with 7 bases lining up with TRBD1. V was clipped by 1 base and J by 3 bases; unmatched bases: 15. The CDR3 covers 18 residues. Per the germline V gene, CDR1 is SGHDT and CDR2 is YYEEEE. Here the CDR3 reads CASSLPGKRGRGDYGYTF. The CDR3 DNA reads as TGTGCCAGCAGCTTGCCGGGGAAGAGGGGGCGAGGAGACTATGGCTACACCTTC.

V gene TRBV10-3 combines with J gene TRBJ2-1; 11 nucleotides line up with TRBD2. CDR1 ENHRY and CDR2 SYGVKD come from the germline V gene. This CDR3 comprises 16 residues. V lost 6 bases to trimming and J lost 9 bases; unmatched junction nucleotides: 13. The CDR3 DNA is TGTGCCATCAGGGCCACTGTAGCGGGGGGGCGCAGTGAGCAGTTCTTC. Protein sequence: CAIRATVAGGRSEQFF.

In regard to this clone: The junction differs from germline at one of its ends, possibly a read error. The V gene is TRBV19, the J gene TRBJ1-3, with 7 positions matching TRBD1. This CDR3 is built from 17 residues. Germline V lookup: CDR1 LNHDA, CDR2 SQIVND (reference sequence). The CDR3 DNA sequence: TGTGCCAGTAGTATCGGGTTATGGACAGGCGAAGGAAGCACCATATATTTT. This encodes CASSIGLWTGEGSTIYF.

This chain links TRBV28 with TRBJ1-1; 8 bases are a match to TRBD1. Germline CDR1 reads MDHEN; CDR2 reads SYDVKM. The CDR3 runs to 12 residues. V was pared by 6 bases and J by 6 bases, with 3 bases of the junction left unmatched. The CDR3 DNA reads as TGTGCCAGCAGAATACAGGGGGCTGAAGCTTTCTTT. The encoded protein is CASRIQGAEAFF.

This clone showed up just a few times. The chain joins TRBV6-5 to TRBJ1-1; D is undetermined. V was shortened by 7 bases and J by 3 bases, with 12 bases between the two germline ends. CDR3 length: 13 residues. Germline assignment: CDR1 MNHEY and CDR2 SVGAGI. The chain's CDR3 is CASTLEGYTEAFF. CDR3 DNA: TGTGCCAGCACTCTTGAGGGATACACTGAAGCTTTCTTT.

In this sample, this clone turned up a few times. The chain combines TRBV30 with TRBJ2-1; perhaps TRBD2 as D (6 bases). Trimming stripped 3 bases from V and 4 bases from J, with 22 bases between. The CDR3 contains 17 residues. Germline assignment: CDR1 GTSNPN and CDR2 SVGIG (reference sequence). For the CDR3, the DNA is TGTGCCTGGAGCGCGTCATTTTATAGCGGAGTTTACAATGAGCAGTTCTTC. It specifies CAWSASFYSGVYNEQFF.

The chain is built from TRBV4-1 and TRBJ2-2, with TRBD2 as a possible D gene (5 bases). Germline V lookup: CDR1 MGHRA, CDR2 YSYEKL. Trimming shortened V by 2 bases and J by 0 bases, and 16 bases separated the two germline ends. CDR3 length: 18 amino acids. The CDR3 DNA sequence: TGCGCCAGCAGCCAACGGACTCCCCAGCCCTCGAACACCGGGGAGCTGTTTTTT. This translates into CASSQRTPQPSNTGELFF.

This clone was seen a few times. The V and J genes are TRBV7-9 and TRBJ2-5, with D possibly being TRBD1 (6 bases). The germline V gene encodes CDR1 SEHNR and CDR2 FQNEAQ (reference sequence). CDR3 length: 13 amino acids. Trimming removed 6 bases at V and 7 bases at J, with 15 bases between. The CDR3 DNA follows: TGTGCCAGCAGATCCCGACAGGCCGGGACCCAGTACTTC. This gives the protein CASRSRQAGTQYF.

This rearrangement joins TRBV19 to TRBJ1-2; D is uncertain. V gave up 4 bases and J gave up 4 bases, with 13 bases separating them. The CDR3 totals 14 residues. The germline V gene encodes CDR1 LNHDA and CDR2 SQIVND (reference sequence). CDR3 region: CASSTPDGSYGYTF. The CDR3 nucleotides read TGTGCCAGTAGTACCCCGGATGGGAGCTATGGCTACACCTTC.

The chain combines TRBV15 with TRBJ2-7; D gene uncertain. CDR1 and CDR2 from the germline V gene are LNHNV and YYDKDF (reference sequence). Trimming left V 0 bases short and J 1 base short, with 10 bases between. The CDR3 spans 15 residues. In DNA form, the CDR3 reads TGTGCCACCAGCAGAGAAGTGAAGAGTTCCTACGAGCAGTACTTC. The encoded protein is CATSREVKSSYEQYF.

V and J are TRBV24-1 and TRBJ1-5; D may be TRBD1 (5 bases). The V gene's germline CDR1 is KGHDR and CDR2 SFDVKD. With 2 bases removed from V and 7 bases from J, the gap between germline ends came to 8 bases. This CDR3 spans 13 amino acids. The CDR3 loop reads CATSDWGGQPQHF. In DNA, the CDR3 is TGTGCCACCAGTGATTGGGGGGGACAGCCCCAGCATTTT.

This chain joins TRBV2 and TRBJ2-3; TRBD2 agrees at 8 bases. Germline trimming cut 4 bases from V and 0 bases from J; bases unmatched to any gene: 3. The CDR3 has 15 amino acids. CDR1 is SNHLY, CDR2 FYNNEI, per germline. In DNA form, the CDR3 reads TGTGCCAGCAGTGGACTAGCGAGTAGCACAGATACGCAGTATTTT. It encodes CASSGLASSTDTQYF. The full variable domain, its missing parts supplied by reference TRBV2 and TRBJ2-3, is EPEVTQTPSHQVTQMGQEVILRCVPISNHLYFYWYRQILGQKVEFLVSFYNNEISEKSEIFDDQFSVERPDGSNFTLKIRSTKLEDSAMYFCASSGLASSTDTQYFGPGTRLTVL.

This clone was found a few times. The chain joins TRBV9 to TRBJ2-3, with 9 bases matching TRBD2. This CDR3 comprises 16 residues. The trim removed 2 bases at V and 2 bases at J, leaving 6 bases unmatched. In germline, CDR1 is SGDLS, CDR2 YYNGEE. In DNA, the CDR3 is TGTGCCAGCAGCGTGGCTAGCGGGGCCCCCACAGATACGCAGTATTTT. Amino acids: CASSVASGAPTDTQYF.

This sequence joins TRBV5-1 and TRBJ2-7; possibly TRBD1 for D (6 bases). Trimming stripped 2 bases from V and 6 bases from J, with 15 bases between. Germline assignment: CDR1 SGHRS and CDR2 YFSETQ. This CDR3 is built from 14 residues. Here the CDR3 reads CASSFSLQGGEQYF. The CDR3 nucleotides are TGCGCCAGCAGCTTCTCGCTACAGGGTGGCGAGCAGTACTTC.

A single count supports this clone. The chain couples TRBV5-1 to TRBJ1-2; 7 nucleotides align to TRBD1. There are 13 residues in the CDR3. With V trimmed by 4 bases and J by 4 bases, 4 bases remained unmatched. Per germline, CDR1 SGHRS and CDR2 YFSETQ. CDR3 sequence reads: CASSTGDSYGYTF. DNA of the CDR3: TGCGCCAGCAGCACAGGGGACAGCTATGGCTACACCTTC.

This chain joins TRBV4-1 and TRBJ2-1; a weak D match, TRBD2 (5 bases). The germline V gene encodes CDR1 MGHRA and CDR2 YSYEKL. The CDR3 is made up of 16 amino acids. The ends were cut back, 1 base at V and 5 bases at J, with 15 bases in the middle. The CDR3 is CASSQALLANNNEQFF. CDR3 nucleotides: TGCGCCAGCAGCCAAGCTCTCCTAGCAAATAACAATGAGCAGTTCTTC.